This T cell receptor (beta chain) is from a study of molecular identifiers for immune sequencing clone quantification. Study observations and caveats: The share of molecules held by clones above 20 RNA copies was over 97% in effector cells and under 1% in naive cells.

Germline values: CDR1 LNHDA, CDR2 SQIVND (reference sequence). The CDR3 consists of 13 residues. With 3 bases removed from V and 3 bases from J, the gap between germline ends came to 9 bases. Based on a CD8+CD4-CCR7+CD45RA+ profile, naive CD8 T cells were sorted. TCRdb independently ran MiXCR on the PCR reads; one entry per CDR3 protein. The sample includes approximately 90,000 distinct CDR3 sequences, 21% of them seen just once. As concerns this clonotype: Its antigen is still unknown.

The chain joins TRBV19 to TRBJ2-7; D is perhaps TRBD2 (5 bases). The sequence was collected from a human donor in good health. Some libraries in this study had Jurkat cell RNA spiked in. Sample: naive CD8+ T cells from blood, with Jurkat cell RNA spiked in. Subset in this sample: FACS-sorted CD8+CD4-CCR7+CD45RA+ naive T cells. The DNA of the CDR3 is TGTGCCAGTAGTATGGACTTCCTCTACGAGCAGTACTTC. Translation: CASSMDFLYEQYF.